Below are 24 T cell receptor beta chains sequenced from a single sample in a study of naive and memory T cell subsets. The SP2 primer and nested alpha and beta constant region primers amplified ligated cDNA in four rounds. TCRdb analysed the UMI-ligation and nested PCR reads with MiXCR anew, one entry per CDR3 protein. The sample contains 30,000 to 35,000 distinct CDR3 sequences, 6.5% to 8% of which appear only once. Treatment given: skin biopsy from PPD injection site in Mantoux-positive individual. The library had UMIs added by 3' ligation of an oligonucleotide to TCR cDNA. The sequencing used skin, collected from a tuberculin skin test site. The receptor source for this set is an adult in good health.

In its sample, this clonotype was seen many times. This sequence joins TRBV12-3 or TRBV12-4 and TRBJ2-3; no reliable D call. V lost 6 bases and J 2 bases, leaving 9 bases between the germline ends. The length of the CDR3 is 13 residues. The CDR3 spells CASSGPYTDTQYF. The DNA of the CDR3 is TGTGCCAGCAGCGGACCTTACACAGATACGCAGTATTTT.

This clonotype turned up a few times. This chain joins TRBV7-9 and TRBJ1-2; possibly TRBD1 for D (5 bases). This CDR3 comprises 14 residues. Trimming stripped 0 bases from V and 1 base from J, with 6 bases between. CDR1 and CDR2 from the germline V gene are SEHNR and FQNEAQ (reference sequence). The CDR3 DNA follows: TGTGCCAGCAGCTTAGCCAGGGATAACTATGGCTACACCTTC. Translated, it gives CASSLARDNYGYTF.

The chain combines TRBV15 with TRBJ1-2; the match to TRBD1 covers 12 bases. Trimming cost V 0 bases and J 7 bases; bases outside gene matches: 15. Germline values: CDR1 LNHNV, CDR2 YYDKDF (reference sequence). This CDR3 has 19 residues. CDR3 nucleotides: TGTGCCACCAGCAGAGATGGGCCGCCGGGGACAGGGGGCCTAGGTGGCTACACCTTC. Its translation: CATSRDGPPGTGGLGGYTF.

This clonotype was seen at least ten times. The V gene is TRBV6-5, the J gene TRBJ1-1; 8 bases line up with TRBD1. The germline V gene encodes CDR1 MNHEY and CDR2 SVGAGI. The CDR3 length is 14 residues. The V segment lost 5 bases and the J segment 4 bases; nucleotides outside the gene matches: 6. In DNA, the CDR3 is TGTGCCAGCAGTATAGACAGGGGTCCCACTGAAGCTTTCTTT. Its translation is CASSIDRGPTEAFF.

This clonotype was counted ten times or more. The CDR3 nucleotides read TGCGCCAGCAGCCAAGATCGCCTGACTGGCAGCGACACCTTC. Translating it yields CASSQDRLTGSDTF. The genes are TRBV4-1 and TRBJ1-2; D remains ambiguous. The V end was cut by 0 bases, the J end by 12 bases, with 17 bases between. CDR1 is MGHRA, CDR2 YSYEKL, per germline. This CDR3 contains 14 residues.

Regarding this clonotype: A much larger clonotype is one base distant, so this may be a read error. The chain combines TRBV10-2 with TRBJ2-7; D might be TRBD1 or TRBD2, each matching 6 bases. This CDR3 has 13 residues. V shed 5 bases and J shed 5 bases, with 13 bases lying between them. Per germline, CDR1 WSHSY and CDR2 SAAADI. The CDR3 DNA follows: TGCGCCAGCAGTAACGGGGGCAGGGACGAGCAGTACTTC. This encodes CASSNGGRDEQYF.

Only a few counts were recorded for this clonotype. The chain carries TRBV3-1 and TRBJ1-6; D is unclear. The CDR3 sequence is 16 residues long. Germline CDR1 is LGHDT and CDR2 is YNNKEL (reference sequence). The V end was cut by 3 bases, the J end by 8 bases, with 17 bases between. The DNA of the CDR3 is TGTGCCAGCAGCCACGCCAAGACTCGGCCCTATTCACCCCTCCACTTT. Translating gives CASSHAKTRPYSPLHF.

V and J are TRBV6-5 and TRBJ1-3; D not resolved. Germline lookup yields CDR1 MNHEY and CDR2 SVGAGI. Trimming took 2 bases from V and 0 from J, leaving 8 bases between them. The CDR3 extends over 15 amino acids. The CDR3 loop is CASSYERGSGNTIYF. CDR3 DNA: TGTGCCAGCAGTTACGAACGGGGCTCTGGAAACACCATATATTTT.

This clonotype has ten or more counts. The rearrangement uses TRBV3-1 and TRBJ1-3; D may be TRBD1 (6 bases). CDR1 and CDR2 (germline): LGHDT, YNNKEL (reference sequence). V lost 2 bases to trimming and J lost 0 bases, with 20 bases between them. The CDR3 totals 19 residues. The CDR3 region is CASSQRSPGENFSGNTIYF. The CDR3 bases are TGTGCCAGCAGCCAAAGGTCTCCAGGGGAAAACTTCTCTGGAAACACCATATATTTT.

This clonotype was detected ten times or more. The V gene is TRBV2, the J gene TRBJ2-1; 10 bases are shared with TRBD1. The CDR3 runs to 16 residues. Trimming cost V 3 bases and J 9 bases; bases outside gene matches: 11. CDR1 SNHLY and CDR2 FYNNEI come from the germline V gene. The CDR3 loop reads CASSEGQGWYRIEQFF. The CDR3 bases are TGTGCCAGCAGTGAGGGACAGGGGTGGTATAGGATTGAGCAGTTCTTC.

This clonotype was recorded at least ten times. The chain recombines TRBV10-3 with TRBJ2-3; TRBD1 is a possible D gene (6 bases). The CDR3 loop spans 15 amino acids. Germline CDR1 is ENHRY and CDR2 is SYGVKD. Trimming pared 4 bases from V and 0 bases from J, leaving 11 bases between. The chain's CDR3 is CAISVGTQSTDTQYF. The CDR3 nucleotides read TGTGCCATCAGTGTAGGGACACAAAGCACAGATACGCAGTATTTT.

This clonotype has more than one count but fewer than ten. The genes are TRBV29-1 and TRBJ2-5; 9 bases agree with TRBD1. CDR1 and CDR2 (germline): SQVTM, ANQGSEA. V gave up 6 bases and J gave up 6 bases; unmatched junction bases: 8. This CDR3 is 13 amino acids long. The CDR3 sequence: CSVQQGAMKTQYF. The CDR3 DNA is TGCAGCGTACAACAGGGGGCTATGAAGACCCAGTACTTC.

This clonotype was seen a handful of times. V and J are TRBV12-3 or TRBV12-4 and TRBJ1-2, with 8 bases aligning to TRBD1. This CDR3 has 14 amino acids. V shed 5 bases and J 8 bases; nucleotides not matched to a gene: 10. The CDR3 DNA reads TGTGCCAGCAGTCCTCCGGACAGGGCAAGCGGCTACACCTTC. This translates into CASSPPDRASGYTF.

V gene TRBV18 combines with J gene TRBJ2-6; TRBD1 matches at 8 bases. The trim removed 8 bases at V and 1 base at J, leaving 16 bases unmatched. CDR1 and CDR2 from the germline V gene are KGHSH and LQKENI. The CDR3 runs to 19 residues. CDR3 residues: CASPRLGQGQSSGANVLTF. The DNA of the CDR3 is TGTGCCAGCCCACGACTCGGACAGGGCCAAAGTTCTGGGGCCAACGTCCTGACTTTC. Full variable domain (rest looked up from reference TRBV18 and TRBJ2-6): NAGVMQNPRHLVRRRGQEARLRCSPMKGHSHVYWYRQLPEEGLKFMVYLQKENIIDESGMPKERFSAEFPKEGPSILRIQQVVRGDSAAYFCASPRLGQGQSSGANVLTFGAGSRLTVL.

Many counts were recorded for this clonotype. The rearrangement uses TRBV12-3 or TRBV12-4 and TRBJ2-3, with no clear D. The CDR3 consists of 12 residues. Trimming shortened V by 6 bases and J by 4 bases, and 8 bases separated the two germline ends. CDR3 nucleotide sequence: TGTGCCAGCAGGACCGGACCAGATACGCAGTATTTT. Its protein is CASRTGPDTQYF.

This clonotype counts as medium-sized. V gene TRBV7-2 combines with J gene TRBJ2-5; 14 bases map to TRBD2. The CDR3 extends over 16 amino acids. V lost 4 bases and J lost 2; bases outside the gene matches: 3. Germline CDR1 SGHTA, CDR2 FQGNSA. CDR3 region: CASSSGLAGGQETQYF. The CDR3 DNA follows: TGTGCCAGCAGCTCAGGACTAGCGGGGGGACAAGAGACCCAGTACTTC.

This clonotype came up a few times. This chain links TRBV5-6 with TRBJ1-2; D perhaps matches TRBD1 (6 bases). Germline V CDR1 and CDR2: SGHDT, YYEEEE. Trimming shortened V by 6 bases and J by 6 bases, and 18 bases separated the two germline ends. The CDR3 totals 14 residues. The CDR3 DNA is TGTGCCAGCACCCAGACGGGGGGCGTCGATGGCTACACCTTC. This sequence encodes CASTQTGGVDGYTF.

This clonotype appeared a few times. This chain connects TRBV11-2 to TRBJ2-7; D unclear. Germline CDR1 SGHAT, CDR2 FQNNGV. The CDR3 consists of 14 residues. V gave up 1 base and J gave up 7 bases, with 14 bases separating them. CDR3 protein: CASSLVGSLEEQYF. CDR3 in DNA: TGTGCCAGCAGCTTAGTAGGCAGCCTGGAGGAGCAGTACTTC.

This clonotype was recorded at least ten times. The chain links TRBV4-2 to TRBJ1-2; no firm D call. This CDR3 has 16 residues. Trimming pared 1 base from V and 5 bases from J, leaving 17 bases between. CDR1 LGHNA and CDR2 YNFKEQ come from the germline V gene. The chain's CDR3 is CASSQGIQTMRYGYTF. In DNA form, the CDR3 reads TGTGCCAGCAGCCAAGGGATCCAGACTATGAGATATGGCTACACCTTC.

This sequence joins TRBV6-2 or TRBV6-3 and TRBJ1-1, with D tentatively TRBD1 (5 bases). The germline V gene has CDR1 MNHEY and CDR2 SVGEGT. There are 14 residues in the CDR3. With 11 bases removed from V and 2 bases from J, the gap between germline ends came to 18 bases. The CDR3 here is CAAAVVGVNTEAFF. As DNA, the CDR3 is TGTGCCGCCGCAGTAGTGGGGGTTAACACTGAAGCTTTCTTT.

This chain connects TRBV6-5 to TRBJ2-3, with 9 bases matching TRBD2. The germline gives CDR1 MNHEY, CDR2 SVGAGI. V lost 6 bases and J lost 2; bases outside the gene matches: 9. This CDR3 has 16 amino acids. The CDR3 DNA reads TGTGCCAGCAGCCCCTTGCGGGGGGGAAACACAGATACGCAGTATTTT. Amino acid sequence: CASSPLRGGNTDTQYF.

This clonotype was detected ten times or more. The V call is TRBV5-1, the J call TRBJ2-1, with D tentatively TRBD1 (6 bases). V shed 6 bases and J shed 0 bases, with 10 bases lying between them. The CDR3 extends over 14 amino acids. Germline V CDR1 and CDR2: SGHRS, YFSETQ. The CDR3 loop reads CASKQGSSYNEQFF. CDR3 in DNA: TGCGCCAGCAAGCAGGGGAGCTCCTACAATGAGCAGTTCTTC. Based on the CDR3 plus reference TRBV5-1 and TRBJ2-1, the full variable domain is KAGVTQTPRYLIKTRGQQVTLSCSPISGHRSVSWYQQTPGQGLQFLFEYFSETQRNKGNFPGRFSGRQFSNSRSEMNVSTLELGDSALYLCASKQGSSYNEQFFGPGTRLTVL.

The rearrangement links TRBV4-1 to TRBJ2-1; 9 bases are a match to TRBD1. There are 17 residues in the CDR3. The J segment lost 1 base and the V segment lost 0 bases, leaving 4 bases of the junction unmatched. Germline V CDR1 and CDR2: MGHRA, YSYEKL. Written as DNA, the CDR3 is TGCGCCAGCAGCCAAGATTACAGGGGGCATTCCTACAATGAGCAGTTCTTC. This gives the protein CASSQDYRGHSYNEQFF.

This clonotype was counted a few times. CDR3 in DNA: TGTGCCAGCAGAACAGGGGGAGTAGGTGAAAAACTGTTTTTT. As protein: CASRTGGVGEKLFF. J is TRBJ1-4 and V is TRBV27; 8 positions match TRBD1. With V trimmed by 6 bases and J by 7 bases, 7 bases remained unmatched. The CDR3 loop spans 14 amino acids. CDR1 MNHEY and CDR2 SMNVEV come from the germline V gene (reference sequence).